Listed below are T cell receptor beta chains from one sample, sequenced in a study of neurological immune-mediated disorders. TCRdb processed the 5' RACE reads anew with MiXCR; each CDR3 protein has one entry. Found here are tens of thousands of distinct CDR3 sequences, 2% to 3% of them singletons; the top ten hold 3%. The sequenced sample consisted of PBMCs. These receptors were obtained from a man between 50 and 59 years old with multiple sclerosis. The CDR3 runs from the conserved cysteine through the conserved F or W. A D gene is named only where the DNA matches it firmly. The size entry is marked missing in some rows and otherwise reads once, few, many or a size class.

TRBV20-1,.,TRBJ2-6,many,CSARDPGSTGANVLTF,TGCAGTGCTAGAGACCCGGGTTCTACGGGGGCCAACGTCCTGACTTTC
TRBV7-3,.,TRBJ2-2,many,CASSLHPATGNTGELFF,TGTGCCAGCAGCCTCCACCCCGCGACAGGGAACACCGGGGAGCTGTTTTTT
TRBV28,.,TRBJ1-6,many,CASSPSQGSYNSPLHF,TGTGCCAGCAGTCCATCACAGGGCTCCTATAATTCACCCCTCCACTTT
TRBV7-6,.,TRBJ1-5,many,CASSLGAGTNQPQHF,TGTGCCAGCAGCTTAGGCGCGGGGACCAATCAGCCCCAGCATTTT
TRBV20-1,TRBD2,TRBJ2-4,many,CSARARGGDIQYF,TGCAGTGCTAGAGCCCGGGGGGGTGACATTCAGTACTTC
TRBV5-1,TRBD1,TRBJ2-1,medium-sized,CASSIDRGSEQFF,TGCGCCAGCAGCATCGACAGGGGAAGCGAGCAGTTCTTC
TRBV4-2,.,TRBJ1-1,many,CASSQGTRTALFMNTEAFF,TGTGCCAGCAGCCAAGGAACTCGGACAGCCCTCTTCATGAACACTGAAGCTTTCTTT
TRBV6-5,.,TRBJ2-2,many,CASSRNRVRAGELFF,TGTGCCAGCAGCCGAAACAGGGTACGGGCCGGGGAGCTGTTTTTT
TRBV4-2,.,TRBJ1-5,many,CASSQDSRVYYQPQHF,TGTGCCAGCAGCCAAGATTCGCGGGTCTACTATCAGCCCCAGCATTTT
TRBV5-1,.,TRBJ1-1,many,CASTEQGSLFGEAFF,TGCGCCAGCACCGAACAGGGATCCCTATTCGGTGAAGCTTTCTTT
TRBV7-9,TRBD2,TRBJ2-5,many,CASSFPGTSAWETQYF,TGTGCCAGCAGCTTCCCAGGGACTAGCGCTTGGGAGACCCAGTACTTC
TRBV11-2,.,TRBJ1-4,many,CASSLSAGLKEKLFF,TGTGCCAGCAGCTTATCTGCAGGCCTTAAAGAAAAACTGTTTTTT
TRBV7-8,TRBD1,TRBJ2-7,many,CASSLSQGEGYEQYF,TGTGCCAGCAGCTTATCCCAGGGGGAAGGCTACGAGCAGTACTTC
TRBV27,.,TRBJ1-5,many,CASSSSWGYSNQPQHF,TGTGCCAGCAGTTCCTCTTGGGGTTATAGCAATCAGCCCCAGCATTTT
TRBV7-2,.,TRBJ1-1,many,CASSLGSGAEAFF,TGTGCCAGCAGCTTAGGCAGTGGGGCTGAAGCTTTCTTT
TRBV11-2,TRBD1,TRBJ1-1,many,CASSYGTGGTEAFF,TGTGCCAGCAGCTACGGGACAGGGGGCACTGAAGCTTTCTTT
TRBV2,TRBD1,TRBJ2-7,many,CASRGDRTLYEQYF,TGTGCCAGCAGGGGGGACAGGACCCTCTACGAGCAGTACTTC
TRBV24-1,TRBD1,TRBJ2-4,many,CATSATGTGGEVIQYF,TGTGCCACCAGTGCGACCGGGACAGGGGGCGAGGTCATTCAGTACTTC
TRBV5-1,TRBD2,TRBJ2-3,many,CASSAGLAGGTQYF,TGCGCCAGCAGCGCGGGACTAGCGGGCGGTACGCAGTATTTT
TRBV7-2,.,TRBJ1-1,many,CASSPGALNTEAFF,TGTGCCAGCAGTCCAGGGGCCCTGAACACTGAAGCTTTCTTT
TRBV30,.,TRBJ1-4,many,CAWSVPGTIGELFF,TGTGCCTGGAGTGTACCCGGGACTATAGGGGAACTGTTTTTT
TRBV12-3/TRBV12-4,TRBD1,TRBJ2-1,many,CASSPGTGDIKTDEQFF,TGTGCCAGCAGTCCCGGGACAGGGGACATAAAAACGGATGAGCAGTTCTTC
TRBV27,TRBD2,TRBJ2-7,.,CASSFAPSGNYEQYF,TGTGCCAGCAGTTTCGCCCCTAGCGGAAACTACGAGCAGTACTTC
TRBV5-1,TRBD2,TRBJ2-7,many,CASSLEPGGRSYEQYF,TGCGCCAGCAGCTTGGAACCGGGGGGACGCTCCTACGAGCAGTACTTC
TRBV5-1,.,TRBJ1-4,many,CASSTGGPNEKLFF,TGCGCCAGCAGCACCGGGGGGCCTAATGAAAAACTGTTTTTT
TRBV18,.,TRBJ1-6,many,CASSPLGTSNSPLHF,TGTGCCAGCTCACCACTAGGGACCTCTAATTCACCCCTCCACTTT
TRBV6-5,TRBD1,TRBJ2-7,.,CASSSGTGTVEQYF,TGTGCCAGCAGTTCCGGGACAGGGACGGTCGAGCAGTACTTC
TRBV3-1,.,TRBJ1-2,many,CASSHPSGPNYGYTF,TGTGCCAGCAGCCATCCCTCCGGCCCTAACTATGGCTACACCTTC
TRBV30,.,TRBJ1-1,many,CASAGTMNTEAFF,TGTGCCTCCGCCGGGACAATGAACACTGAAGCTTTCTTT
TRBV29-1,.,TRBJ2-5,many,CSVAAQRRETQYF,TGCAGCGTGGCGGCCCAGCGACGAGAGACCCAGTACTTC
TRBV5-1,TRBD1,TRBJ1-1,many,CASSPEGGGGGPEAFF,TGCGCCAGCAGCCCGGAGGGAGGGGGCGGCGGGCCTGAAGCTTTCTTT
TRBV9,.,TRBJ1-6,many,CASSVGDRNSPLHF,TGTGCCAGCAGCGTAGGAGATCGGAATTCACCCCTCCACTTT
TRBV5-8,TRBD2,TRBJ2-3,many,CASSYFRGVADTQYF,TGTGCCAGCAGCTACTTTCGGGGGGTGGCAGATACGCAGTATTTT
TRBV5-1,TRBD2,TRBJ2-3,many,CASSASGGKNTQYF,TGCGCCAGCAGCGCTAGCGGGGGCAAAAATACGCAGTATTTT
TRBV7-8,TRBD2,TRBJ2-7,many,CASSSLAAYEQYF,TGTGCCAGCAGCTCACTAGCGGCCTACGAGCAGTACTTC
TRBV7-6,TRBD2,TRBJ2-7,many,CASSPRTSSYEQYF,TGTGCCAGCAGCCCGCGGACTAGCTCCTACGAGCAGTACTTC
TRBV12-3/TRBV12-4,.,TRBJ2-2,many,CASSQGLGAGELFF,TGTGCCAGCAGTCAGGGACTCGGGGCCGGGGAGCTGTTTTTT
TRBV7-9,.,TRBJ1-5,many,CASSLGPVLGQPQHF,TGTGCCAGCAGCTTAGGCCCTGTTTTGGGTCAGCCCCAGCATTTT
TRBV15,.,TRBJ1-5,many,CATSSPNGPQHF,TGTGCCACCAGCAGCCCGAATGGGCCCCAGCATTTT
TRBV5-1,TRBD2,TRBJ2-1,many,CASSLGLAGAYNEQFF,TGCGCCAGCAGCTTGGGACTAGCGGGGGCCTACAATGAGCAGTTCTTC
TRBV29-1,TRBD2,TRBJ2-3,many,CSVEVTNELADTDTQYF,TGCAGCGTTGAGGTGACAAATGAGCTAGCGGACACAGATACGCAGTATTTT
TRBV12-3/TRBV12-4,.,TRBJ1-1,many,CASAGQPNTEAFF,TGTGCCAGCGCCGGACAGCCGAACACTGAAGCTTTCTTT
TRBV20-1,.,TRBJ2-5,many,CSGQKQETQYF,TGCAGCGGACAGAAACAAGAGACCCAGTACTTC